This is a list of T cell receptor beta chains from one sample in a study of T cell responses to AZD1222 COVID-19 vaccine. The data were produced by immunoSEQ multiplex PCR, yet TCRdb's version contains in-frame clones alone and is incomplete. The table records under 150,000 clones, roughly nine tenths of them present only once. The sequencing here drew on peripheral blood, taken 28 days after the second AZD1222 dose. The origin of the receptors is an adult who received the AZD1222 COVID-19 vaccine. Both conserved end residues are part of each CDR3. Each record gives: clone size, D gene, V gene, J gene, CDR3 DNA, CDR3 protein. A D gene is named only where the DNA matches it firmly. Expanded clones are given a class, and other clones once, few, many or no size at all.

clone size: .
D gene: .
V gene: TRBV28
J gene: TRBJ1-5
CDR3 DNA: TGTGCCAGCAGTTTACCGGGGGGGGGAAATCAGCCCCAGCATTTT
CDR3 protein: CASSLPGGGNQPQHF

clone size: .
D gene: TRBD1
V gene: TRBV20-1
J gene: TRBJ1-5
CDR3 DNA: TGCAGTGCTAGTCCAGGACAGGGGTGGAATCAGCCCCAGCATTTT
CDR3 protein: CSASPGQGWNQPQHF

clone size: once
D gene: TRBD1
V gene: TRBV2
J gene: TRBJ2-3
CDR3 DNA: TGTGCCAGCAACGACAGGGAAGAGGATACGCAGTATTTT
CDR3 protein: CASNDREEDTQYF

clone size: .
D gene: TRBD1
V gene: TRBV6-5
J gene: TRBJ1-2
CDR3 DNA: TGTGCCAGCAGTTACCCGGGACAGGGGTTTGTTAGCTACACCTTC
CDR3 protein: CASSYPGQGFVSYTF

clone size: .
D gene: TRBD1
V gene: TRBV18
J gene: TRBJ1-5
CDR3 DNA: TGTGCCAGCTCAGAGGGGGCGGACCAGCCCCAGCATTTT
CDR3 protein: CASSEGADQPQHF

clone size: few
D gene: .
V gene: TRBV29-1
J gene: TRBJ1-2
CDR3 DNA: TGCAGCGTTGGGGACCAGAACTATGGCTACACCTTC
CDR3 protein: CSVGDQNYGYTF

clone size: .
D gene: TRBD2
V gene: TRBV4-1
J gene: TRBJ2-1
CDR3 DNA: TGCGCCAGCAGCCAAGTGGGTTTTGAGCGGGAGAAGCGGTTCTTC
CDR3 protein: CASSQVGFEREKRFF

clone size: .
D gene: TRBD1
V gene: TRBV6-6
J gene: TRBJ1-5
CDR3 DNA: TGTGCCAGCAGTTACAGGGACAGGGTAGAGCAGCCCCAGCATTTT
CDR3 protein: CASSYRDRVEQPQHF

clone size: .
D gene: .
V gene: TRBV19
J gene: TRBJ2-7
CDR3 DNA: TGTGCCAGTAGTATAGCACACCACTCCTACGAGCAGTACTTC
CDR3 protein: CASSIAHHSYEQYF

clone size: .
D gene: .
V gene: TRBV20-1
J gene: TRBJ2-5
CDR3 DNA: TGCAGTGCCCCGCAAGAGACCCAGTACTTC
CDR3 protein: CSAPQETQYF

clone size: .
D gene: TRBD1
V gene: TRBV7-9
J gene: TRBJ1-2
CDR3 DNA: TGTGCCAGCAGGAGAGCGGGACAGCAATATGGCTACACCTTC
CDR3 protein: CASRRAGQQYGYTF

clone size: .
D gene: TRBD2
V gene: TRBV7-8
J gene: TRBJ2-1
CDR3 DNA: TGTGCCAGCAGCTTGCTGCGGGAGGGTTCAAATGAGCAGTTCTTC
CDR3 protein: CASSLLREGSNEQFF

clone size: .
D gene: TRBD1
V gene: TRBV24-1
J gene: TRBJ2-2
CDR3 DNA: TGTGCCACCAGTGACCCGGGACAGGGGTTTGCCGGGGAGCTGTTTTTT
CDR3 protein: CATSDPGQGFAGELFF

clone size: .
D gene: TRBD1
V gene: TRBV5-4
J gene: TRBJ1-2
CDR3 DNA: TGTGCCAGCAGCTTGGACAGGGGGATCTATGGCTACACCTTC
CDR3 protein: CASSLDRGIYGYTF

clone size: once
D gene: .
V gene: TRBV2
J gene: TRBJ1-1
CDR3 DNA: TGTGCCAGCAGTGAAGAACTTGGGAAAAACACTGAAGCTTTCTTT
CDR3 protein: CASSEELGKNTEAFF

clone size: once
D gene: .
V gene: TRBV7-3
J gene: TRBJ2-1
CDR3 DNA: TGTGCCAGCAGCTTAATGCCGGCGGCTAGCGCCTACAATGAGCAGTTCTTC
CDR3 protein: CASSLMPAASAYNEQFF

clone size: .
D gene: .
V gene: TRBV15
J gene: TRBJ1-5
CDR3 DNA: TGTGCCACCAGCGAGGTCACGGGGTATCAGCCCCAGCATTTT
CDR3 protein: CATSEVTGYQPQHF

clone size: .
D gene: TRBD1
V gene: TRBV6-1
J gene: TRBJ1-5
CDR3 DNA: TGTGCCAGCAGTGAGCCGGGACAGTTAAAGTTTTGGCATTTT
CDR3 protein: CASSEPGQLKFWHF

clone size: .
D gene: .
V gene: TRBV30
J gene: TRBJ2-6
CDR3 DNA: TGTGCCTGGAGTGAAACCTCTGGGGCCAACGTCCTGACTTTC
CDR3 protein: CAWSETSGANVLTF

clone size: once
D gene: .
V gene: TRBV9
J gene: TRBJ2-3
CDR3 DNA: TGTGCCAGCAGCGGAAGCACAGATACGCAGTATTTT
CDR3 protein: CASSGSTDTQYF

clone size: .
D gene: .
V gene: TRBV7-3
J gene: TRBJ2-1
CDR3 DNA: TGTGCCAGCAGCCCCAAAGGGCTAGCCGACAATGAGCAGTTCTTC
CDR3 protein: CASSPKGLADNEQFF

clone size: once
D gene: .
V gene: TRBV29-1
J gene: TRBJ1-2
CDR3 DNA: TGCAGCGTTGATCGGCAGGGGATGCTGCAAGGCTACACCTTC
CDR3 protein: CSVDRQGMLQGYTF

clone size: .
D gene: .
V gene: TRBV28
J gene: TRBJ2-5
CDR3 DNA: TGTGCCAGCAGTTTTGAGAGGCAAGAGACCCAGTACTTC
CDR3 protein: CASSFERQETQYF

clone size: .
D gene: .
V gene: TRBV27
J gene: TRBJ1-6
CDR3 DNA: TGTGCCAGCAGTTTACGGCAGGGGAGTAATTCACCCCTCCACTTT
CDR3 protein: CASSLRQGSNSPLHF

clone size: .
D gene: .
V gene: TRBV7-9
J gene: TRBJ1-5
CDR3 DNA: TGTGCCAGCAGCCGACGCAATCAGCCCCAGCATTTT
CDR3 protein: CASSRRNQPQHF

clone size: .
D gene: .
V gene: TRBV5-8
J gene: TRBJ2-1
CDR3 DNA: TGTGCCAGCAGCTTTGGGGGCCCTCATTGGAGCTCCTACAATGAGCAGTTCTTC
CDR3 protein: CASSFGGPHWSSYNEQFF

clone size: .
D gene: TRBD2
V gene: TRBV9
J gene: TRBJ2-1
CDR3 DNA: TGTGCCAGCAGCTCCGGACTAGACTCCTACAATGAGCAGTTCTTC
CDR3 protein: CASSSGLDSYNEQFF

clone size: .
D gene: .
V gene: TRBV2
J gene: TRBJ1-2
CDR3 DNA: TGTGCCAGCACACAGCAGCCCTGGGACTATGGCTACACCTTC
CDR3 protein: CASTQQPWDYGYTF

clone size: .
D gene: .
V gene: TRBV27
J gene: TRBJ1-5
CDR3 DNA: TGTGCCAGCAGTTTAAGACGACAGGGCAATCAGCCCCAGCATTTT
CDR3 protein: CASSLRRQGNQPQHF

clone size: .
D gene: TRBD2
V gene: TRBV6-5
J gene: TRBJ2-7
CDR3 DNA: TGTGCCAGCGGGGGGACTAGCGGGAACTACGAGCAGTACTTC
CDR3 protein: CASGGTSGNYEQYF

clone size: .
D gene: TRBD1
V gene: TRBV30
J gene: TRBJ2-2
CDR3 DNA: TGTGCCTGGAGTAGTAAAGGGACAGGGGGTTCGAACACCGGGGAGCTGTTTTTT
CDR3 protein: CAWSSKGTGGSNTGELFF

clone size: .
D gene: .
V gene: TRBV14
J gene: TRBJ1-1
CDR3 DNA: TGTGCCAGCAGCACCACAGGGAACACTGAAGCTTTCTTT
CDR3 protein: CASSTTGNTEAFF

clone size: .
D gene: .
V gene: TRBV2
J gene: TRBJ1-2
CDR3 DNA: TGTGCCAGCAGGATGGAGGGACAAAGGCGTAGCTACACCTTC
CDR3 protein: CASRMEGQRRSYTF

clone size: .
D gene: .
V gene: TRBV11-3
J gene: TRBJ2-1
CDR3 DNA: TGTGCCAGCAGCTCGAACGGCGTGCAGTACAATGAGCAGTTCTTC
CDR3 protein: CASSSNGVQYNEQFF

clone size: .
D gene: .
V gene: TRBV29-1
J gene: TRBJ1-2
CDR3 DNA: TGCAGCGTTGTAGCAGGGGATCGGGGCTATGGCTACACCTTC
CDR3 protein: CSVVAGDRGYGYTF

clone size: .
D gene: .
V gene: TRBV9
J gene: TRBJ2-1
CDR3 DNA: TGTGCCAGCAGCGTAGGGTCAAATCTAGCACTCAATGAGCAGTTCTTC
CDR3 protein: CASSVGSNLALNEQFF

clone size: .
D gene: .
V gene: TRBV3-1/TRBV3-2
J gene: TRBJ2-4
CDR3 DNA: TGTGCCAGCAGCCAAGATCTTGGACTGACAGTCAAAAACATTCAGTACTTC
CDR3 protein: CASSQDLGLTVKNIQYF

clone size: .
D gene: TRBD1
V gene: TRBV28
J gene: TRBJ2-3
CDR3 DNA: TGTGCCATACTATTGACAGGGGCAGATACGCAGTATTTT
CDR3 protein: CAILLTGADTQYF

clone size: .
D gene: .
V gene: TRBV12-3/TRBV12-4
J gene: TRBJ2-1
CDR3 DNA: TGTGCCAGCAGTCTAGGGCCTGCGAATGAGCAGTTCTTC
CDR3 protein: CASSLGPANEQFF

clone size: once
D gene: .
V gene: TRBV6-6
J gene: TRBJ2-1
CDR3 DNA: TGTGCCAGCAGTTACATGTGGAACAATGAGCAGTTCTTC
CDR3 protein: CASSYMWNNEQFF

clone size: .
D gene: .
V gene: TRBV3-1/TRBV3-2
J gene: TRBJ2-1
CDR3 DNA: TGTGCCAGCAGCTCACAACTCGGACAACCCGGGGATGAGCAGTTCTTC
CDR3 protein: CASSSQLGQPGDEQFF

clone size: .
D gene: .
V gene: TRBV3-1/TRBV3-2
J gene: TRBJ2-7
CDR3 DNA: TGTGCCAGCAGCCAAGCTCACGGGGGGCGCGGTGTTGGCGAGCAGTACTTC
CDR3 protein: CASSQAHGGRGVGEQYF

clone size: .
D gene: .
V gene: TRBV12-3/TRBV12-4
J gene: TRBJ1-1
CDR3 DNA: TGTGCCAGCAGACCCTTTATCAACACTGAAGCTTTCTTT
CDR3 protein: CASRPFINTEAFF

clone size: few
D gene: .
V gene: TRBV12-5
J gene: TRBJ2-1
CDR3 DNA: TGTGCTAGTGGTTTAGATGTGCAAATTCCATCCGCTTACAATGAGCAGTTCTTC
CDR3 protein: CASGLDVQIPSAYNEQFF

clone size: .
D gene: .
V gene: TRBV7-2
J gene: TRBJ1-5
CDR3 DNA: TGTGCCAGCAGCCCAAGCTGGCAAAACAATCAGCCCCAGCATTTT
CDR3 protein: CASSPSWQNNQPQHF

clone size: .
D gene: .
V gene: TRBV7-3
J gene: TRBJ1-1
CDR3 DNA: TGTGCCAGCAGCTTAATGAACATCCCGAACACTGAAGCTTTCTTT
CDR3 protein: CASSLMNIPNTEAFF

clone size: .
D gene: .
V gene: TRBV6-2/TRBV6-3
J gene: TRBJ1-6
CDR3 DNA: TGTGCCAGCAGTATCAACACTCCTGGAAGTTCACCCCTCCACTTT
CDR3 protein: CASSINTPGSSPLHF

clone size: .
D gene: TRBD2
V gene: TRBV7-9
J gene: TRBJ2-7
CDR3 DNA: TGTGCCAGCATGCTAGCGGGAGTTCCATCCTACGAGCAGTACTTC
CDR3 protein: CASMLAGVPSYEQYF

clone size: .
D gene: .
V gene: TRBV6-5
J gene: TRBJ2-1
CDR3 DNA: TGTGCCAGCAGTTACTCGGGGCTAGGTGCTTACAATGAGCAGTTCTTC
CDR3 protein: CASSYSGLGAYNEQFF

clone size: .
D gene: .
V gene: TRBV14
J gene: TRBJ2-7
CDR3 DNA: TGTGCCAGCAGCCAAGACAGGGTCCGCTCCTACGAGCAGTACTTC
CDR3 protein: CASSQDRVRSYEQYF

clone size: .
D gene: .
V gene: TRBV11-3
J gene: TRBJ1-2
CDR3 DNA: TGTGCCAGCAGCTTAAGGCCAGGACCTATCGGCGGCTACACCTTC
CDR3 protein: CASSLRPGPIGGYTF

clone size: .
D gene: TRBD1
V gene: TRBV5-6
J gene: TRBJ1-2
CDR3 DNA: TGTGCCAGCAGCCTCTATCAGATTCGGACAGGGGGACCCTATGGCTACACCTTC
CDR3 protein: CASSLYQIRTGGPYGYTF